These T cell receptor beta chains were read from a single sample in a study of identical twins' blood T cells. TCRdb recomputed calls from the 5' RACE reads with MiXCR, one row per CDR3 protein. The sample contains hundreds of thousands of distinct CDR3 sequences, 28% of which appear only once. Sequenced input: PBMCs. These receptors came from a woman aged 18-55 years in good health. Both conserved end residues are part of each CDR3. The D gene is left open where the match is weak. Size is stated for part of the rows, as once, few or many counts, or as a class when the clone is expanded.

DNA: TGCACCGGCAGCCAAGATTATGATAGCAATCAGCCCCAGCATTTT; CDR3: CTGSQDYDSNQPQHF; V: TRBV4-3; size: .; D: .; J: TRBJ1-5
DNA: TGCAGTGTCACCCAGGGGGAGAACACTGAAGCTTTCTTT; CDR3: CSVTQGENTEAFF; V: TRBV20-1; size: few; D: TRBD1; J: TRBJ1-1
DNA: TGTGCCAGCAGAAAAACACAGGGGGCGAACACTGAAGCTTTCTTT; CDR3: CASRKTQGANTEAFF; V: TRBV28; size: .; D: TRBD1; J: TRBJ1-1
DNA: TGCAGCGTTGCCCTTATCGGGACCTCAAAGAACGCTTTCTTT; CDR3: CSVALIGTSKNAFF; V: TRBV29-1; size: .; D: .; J: TRBJ1-1
DNA: TGTGCCAGCAGTGAAGACGGAGGGATCTACGAGCAGTACTTC; CDR3: CASSEDGGIYEQYF; V: TRBV2; size: many; D: .; J: TRBJ2-7
DNA: TGTGCCAGCAGCTTAGCTGTCGTAGAAGGCACAGATACGCAGTATTTT; CDR3: CASSLAVVEGTDTQYF; V: TRBV7-9; size: many; D: .; J: TRBJ2-3
DNA: TGTGCCAGCTTGTCGACAGGGGAATGGGAAGATACGCAGTATTTT; CDR3: CASLSTGEWEDTQYF; V: TRBV10-3; size: .; D: TRBD1; J: TRBJ2-3
DNA: TGTGCCAGCAGCTTAGAGGTGACCACAGATACGCAGTATTTT; CDR3: CASSLEVTTDTQYF; V: TRBV7-2; size: .; D: .; J: TRBJ2-3
DNA: TGTGCCAGCAATCAGGGGTTGGCAGAGACCCAGTACTTC; CDR3: CASNQGLAETQYF; V: TRBV6-6; size: few; D: .; J: TRBJ2-5
DNA: TGTGCCAGCAGCGCATCCGGGACTTACTCTATAACCTACGAGCAGTACTTC; CDR3: CASSASGTYSITYEQYF; V: TRBV7-9; size: few; D: .; J: TRBJ2-7
DNA: TGTGCCAGCCACCGGGGACAACTGTATAATTCACCCCTCCACTTT; CDR3: CASHRGQLYNSPLHF; V: TRBV6-5; size: few; D: .; J: TRBJ1-6
DNA: TGTGCCAGCAGTTTGACCCCGGCTGTTGGTACCGGGGAGCTGTTTTTT; CDR3: CASSLTPAVGTGELFF; V: TRBV27; size: .; D: .; J: TRBJ2-2
DNA: TGTGCCAGTAGTATGGGGTTAGCTAACTCAGATACGCAGTATTTT; CDR3: CASSMGLANSDTQYF; V: TRBV19; size: few; D: .; J: TRBJ2-3
DNA: TGTGCCAGCAGTCGGATGCTAGCGGGAGGCACAGATACGCAGTATTTT; CDR3: CASSRMLAGGTDTQYF; V: TRBV5-4; size: few; D: TRBD2; J: TRBJ2-3
DNA: TGTGCCAGCAGCTTAGCGGGAGATCAGGATGAGCAGTTCTTC; CDR3: CASSLAGDQDEQFF; V: TRBV7-7; size: .; D: .; J: TRBJ2-1
DNA: TGTGCCAGCAGCTTGTTTGGTCAGGATAATTCACCCCTCCACTTT; CDR3: CASSLFGQDNSPLHF; V: TRBV11-1; size: .; D: .; J: TRBJ1-6
DNA: TGTGCCAGCACTCCAAGGGGGACTAGCGGCTTCAATGAGCAGTTCTTC; CDR3: CASTPRGTSGFNEQFF; V: TRBV6-2/TRBV6-3; size: few; D: TRBD2; J: TRBJ2-1
DNA: TGTGCCAGTAGTATTGGGGAGAACACTGAAGCTTTCTTT; CDR3: CASSIGENTEAFF; V: TRBV19; size: many; D: .; J: TRBJ1-1
DNA: TGCAGTGCCAGAGCGGGATGGGAGCAGTTCTTC; CDR3: CSARAGWEQFF; V: TRBV20-1; size: .; D: TRBD2; J: TRBJ2-1
DNA: TGCGGCGTTGAATGGCATCAGGGAGATACGCAGTATTTT; CDR3: CGVEWHQGDTQYF; V: TRBV29-1; size: .; D: .; J: TRBJ2-3
DNA: TGTGCCAGCAGCTCCCGGACAGGGGGCCTTATAGCCAAAAACATTCAGTACTTC; CDR3: CASSSRTGGLIAKNIQYF; V: TRBV7-9; size: .; D: TRBD1; J: TRBJ2-4
DNA: TGCAGTGCTAGTGCAGTCCCCGAGCAGTACTTC; CDR3: CSASAVPEQYF; V: TRBV20-1; size: few; D: .; J: TRBJ2-7
DNA: TGTGCCAGCAGCTTAGCGGGGGATTCACCCCTCCACTTT; CDR3: CASSLAGDSPLHF; V: TRBV7-9; size: few; D: .; J: TRBJ1-6
DNA: TGTGCCAGCACCCCTGAGACGCTCAGAAGGGTAGGGCAGTACTTC; CDR3: CASTPETLRRVGQYF; V: TRBV2; size: few; D: .; J: TRBJ2-7
DNA: TGTGCCAGCTCAGTCCTAGCGGGACCCTACAATGAGCAGTTCTTC; CDR3: CASSVLAGPYNEQFF; V: TRBV18; size: few; D: TRBD2; J: TRBJ2-1
DNA: TGCAGTGCTAGAGATGGCAGCCCTAAGGACACTGAAGCTTTCTTT; CDR3: CSARDGSPKDTEAFF; V: TRBV20-1; size: many; D: .; J: TRBJ1-1
DNA: TGCGCCAGCAGCCCGCGGACTCTCAATGAGCAGTTCTTC; CDR3: CASSPRTLNEQFF; V: TRBV5-1; size: .; D: .; J: TRBJ2-1
DNA: TGTGCCAGCAGCTTAGATGTACTAGCGGGGATATACAATGAGCAGTTCTTC; CDR3: CASSLDVLAGIYNEQFF; V: TRBV7-2; size: few; D: TRBD2; J: TRBJ2-1